The TCR beta chain under discussion was sequenced for a study of CD8+ T cells in alopecia areata. Germline loops: CDR1 GTSNPN, CDR2 SVGIG (reference sequence). The CDR3 sequence is 13 residues long. Trimming removed 1 base at V and 5 bases at J, with 11 bases between. RNA was isolated and reverse transcribed to cDNA, the sequencing template. Sequencing was performed with immunoSEQ multiplex PCR; in TCRdb, only in-frame clones are kept and a portion is missing. The sample has about 150,000 clones, around 47% seen once; the top ten hold over 5.5%. The origin of this receptor is a human donor with alopecia areata. Sequencing was done on a sample of CD4+ T cells sorted from blood. V gene TRBV30 combines with J gene TRBJ1-2, with D uncertain. CDR3 sequence: CAWSGRPAYGYTF. The CDR3 region has the DNA TGTGCCTGGAGTGGGCGGCCAGCGTATGGCTACACCTTC.